This T cell receptor (beta chain) was identified in a study of cytomegalovirus exposure and HLA in healthy donors. There are 17 residues in the CDR3. Germline V gives CDR1 LGHNA, CDR2 YNFKEQ. The V gene lost 1 base and the J gene lost 8 bases, with 21 bases spanning the gap. Researchers ran the PCR with 60 Vbeta and 13 Jbeta primers. Authors' analysis steps: Counted up in a later analysis, unique TCR beta chains came to some 80 million, with some 9.9 million shared. Some clones are missing from TCRdb's copy, which holds only in-frame ones; the method was immunoSEQ multiplex PCR. V, J and clone size are taken as reported in that table, and D and trimming were inferred from the DNA itself. The table includes about 110,000 clones, approximately 80% detected once. Points from the study as a whole: HLA alleles were associated with 15,000 to 20,000 TCR beta sequences in a later analysis at 0.05 false discovery rate. Diagnosis of cytomegalovirus status made by the classifier reportedly showed high specificity and sensitivity.

The donors were healthy bone marrow donors. Notes on this clone: What it binds is not known.

This receptor was taken from a young man in good health and CMV-seropositive. This chain links TRBV4-2 with TRBJ1-5; possible D gene TRBD1, 6 bases. Input material: PBMCs. The CDR3 loop reads CASSQGISKGGKEPQHF. The CDR3 DNA follows: TGTGCCAGCAGCCAAGGGATCTCGAAGGGGGGGAAGGAGCCCCAGCATTTT.